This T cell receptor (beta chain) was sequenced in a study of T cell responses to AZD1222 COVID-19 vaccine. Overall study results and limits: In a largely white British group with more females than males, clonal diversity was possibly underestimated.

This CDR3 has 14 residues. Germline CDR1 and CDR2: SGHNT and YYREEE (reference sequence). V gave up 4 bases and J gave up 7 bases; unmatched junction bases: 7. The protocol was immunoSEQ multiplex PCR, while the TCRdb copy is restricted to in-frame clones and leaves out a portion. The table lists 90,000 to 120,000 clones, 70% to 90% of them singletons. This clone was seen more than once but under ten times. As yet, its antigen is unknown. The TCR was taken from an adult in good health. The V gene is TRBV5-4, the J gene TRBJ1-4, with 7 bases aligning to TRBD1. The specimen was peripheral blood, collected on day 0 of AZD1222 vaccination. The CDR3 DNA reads TGTGCCAGCAGCCCGGGACAGAAAGGTGAAAAACTGTTTTTT. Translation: CASSPGQKGEKLFF.